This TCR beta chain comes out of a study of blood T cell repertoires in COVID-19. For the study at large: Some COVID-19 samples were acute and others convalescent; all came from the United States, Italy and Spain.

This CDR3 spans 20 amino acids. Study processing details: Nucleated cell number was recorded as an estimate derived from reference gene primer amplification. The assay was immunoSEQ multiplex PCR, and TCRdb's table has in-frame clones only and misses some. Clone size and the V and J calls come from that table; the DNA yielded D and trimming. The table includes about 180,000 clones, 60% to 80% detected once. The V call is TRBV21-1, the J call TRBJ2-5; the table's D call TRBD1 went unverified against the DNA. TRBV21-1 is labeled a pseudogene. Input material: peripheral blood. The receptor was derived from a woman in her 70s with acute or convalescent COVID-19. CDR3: CASSISLDRFPSGQKETQYF. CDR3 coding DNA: TGTGCCAGCAGCATTTCATTGGACCGTTTCCCGTCCGGACAGAAAGAGACCCAGTACTTC.